Listed below are T cell receptor beta chains from one sample, sequenced in a study of T cell changes during pregnancy in multiple sclerosis. TCRdb's table, derived via immunoSEQ multiplex PCR, lists solely in-frame clones and lacks some. There are tens of thousands of clones in the sample; 92% occur only once, and 2.8% lies in the top ten. This specimen consisted of peripheral blood, obtained in the third trimester of pregnancy. The receptor source for this set is a female donor in good health, enrolled as a control in a pregnancy study. The CDR3 runs from the conserved cysteine through the conserved F or W. A D gene is named only where the DNA matches it firmly. A row's size may be missing; if present it is once, few, many or a size class.

>once|TRBD1|TRBV6-5|TRBJ1-5
CASSYTDRGQPQHF
TGTGCCAGCAGTTACACCGACAGGGGTCAGCCCCAGCATTTT
>.|TRBD1|TRBV28|TRBJ1-5
CASSSLTGDLQPQHF
TGTGCCAGCAGTTCCTTGACAGGGGACCTTCAGCCCCAGCATTTT
>.|TRBD1|TRBV7-9|TRBJ2-5
CASSFPQGTGETQYF
TGTGCCAGCAGCTTCCCACAGGGGACAGGGGAGACCCAGTACTTC
>.|TRBD2|TRBV28|TRBJ2-3
CASSSTSGRAIDTQYF
TGTGCCAGCAGTTCGACTAGCGGGAGGGCCATAGATACGCAGTATTTT
>.|.|TRBV19|TRBJ1-1
CASSIGGQEAEAFF
TGTGCCAGTAGTATAGGGGGGCAGGAGGCTGAAGCTTTCTTT
>.|.|TRBV15|TRBJ1-4
CATSRDQRGAAEKLFF
TGTGCCACCAGCAGAGACCAGCGTGGGGCAGCCGAAAAACTGTTTTTT
>.|TRBD2|TRBV5-4|TRBJ2-3
CASSLPGGADTQYF
TGTGCCAGCAGCTTGCCCGGGGGGGCAGATACGCAGTATTTT
>.|TRBD2|TRBV18|TRBJ2-7
CASSRGGYEQYF
TGTGCCAGCTCACGGGGGGGATACGAGCAGTACTTC
>few|TRBD1|TRBV7-6|TRBJ2-2
CASSLVPGQGNTGELFF
TGTGCCAGCAGCTTAGTCCCGGGACAGGGTAACACCGGGGAGCTGTTTTTT
>once|.|TRBV5-1|TRBJ2-5
CASSLAGDSQETQYF
TGCGCCAGCAGCTTGGCGGGGGACAGCCAAGAGACCCAGTACTTC
>.|.|TRBV2|TRBJ1-4
CASRRDGGRGEKLFF
TGTGCCAGCAGGCGGGATGGGGGTAGGGGTGAAAAACTGTTTTTT
>few|TRBD1|TRBV5-1|TRBJ2-2
CASSLRTGDTGELFF
TGCGCCAGCAGCTTGAGGACAGGGGACACCGGGGAGCTGTTTTTT
>.|.|TRBV29-1|TRBJ1-2
CSVDTQGRGYTF
TGCAGCGTTGACACCCAGGGTCGCGGCTACACCTTC
>.|TRBD1|TRBV5-1|TRBJ1-4
CASSSGQADEKLFF
TGCGCCAGCAGCTCGGGACAGGCGGATGAAAAACTGTTTTTT
>.|TRBD1|TRBV7-2|TRBJ1-4
CASSPTGVHNEKLFF
TGTGCCAGCAGCCCTACAGGGGTGCATAATGAAAAACTGTTTTTT
>once|TRBD1|TRBV19|TRBJ1-5
CASSIGLGTDYQPQHF
TGTGCCAGTAGTATAGGGTTAGGGACAGATTATCAGCCCCAGCATTTT
>.|.|TRBV7-8|TRBJ1-1
CASSSGGNTEAFF
TGTGCCAGCAGCTCTGGCGGGAACACTGAAGCTTTCTTT
>.|TRBD1|TRBV19|TRBJ1-4
CASSFGTATNEKLFF
TGTGCCAGTAGTTTTGGGACAGCAACTAATGAAAAACTGTTTTTT
>.|.|TRBV7-2|TRBJ1-5
CASSLVSSSNQPQHF
TGTGCCAGCAGCTTAGTAAGTAGTAGCAATCAGCCCCAGCATTTT
>.|.|TRBV19|TRBJ1-1
CASSRGWVPMNTEAFF
TGTGCCAGTAGTAGAGGGTGGGTCCCAATGAACACTGAAGCTTTCTTT
>once|.|TRBV7-3|TRBJ2-2
CASSPPWGGNTGELFF
TGTGCCAGCAGCCCCCCTTGGGGGGGCAACACCGGGGAGCTGTTTTTT
>.|TRBD1|TRBV20-1|TRBJ1-2
CSAQYRGGYTF
TGCAGTGCTCAATACAGGGGTGGCTACACCTTC
>.|.|TRBV7-2|TRBJ1-2
CASSLAHSGNYGYTF
TGTGCCAGCAGCTTAGCCCACTCGGGAAACTATGGCTACACCTTC
>.|.|TRBV14|TRBJ2-1
CASSQRQGTYNEQFF
TGTGCCAGCAGCCAACGGCAGGGGACCTACAATGAGCAGTTCTTC
>.|.|TRBV5-1|TRBJ2-1
CASTPGDIYNEQFF
TGCGCCAGTACCCCTGGGGACATTTACAATGAGCAGTTCTTC
>.|.|TRBV6-1|TRBJ1-3
CASSTDGNTIYF
TGTGCCAGCTCGACAGATGGAAACACCATATATTTT